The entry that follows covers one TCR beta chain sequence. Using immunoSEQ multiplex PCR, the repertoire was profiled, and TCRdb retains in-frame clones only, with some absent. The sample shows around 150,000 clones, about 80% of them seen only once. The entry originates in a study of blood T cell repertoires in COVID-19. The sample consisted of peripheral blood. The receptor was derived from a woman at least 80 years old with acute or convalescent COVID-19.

The CDR3 here is CASSPRDLSYEQYF. In DNA form, the CDR3 reads TGTGCCAGCAGTCCACGGGACTTGTCCTACGAGCAGTACTTC. J is TRBJ2-7 and V is TRBV6-5; tentatively, D is TRBD2 (6 bases). The ends were cut back, 5 bases at V and 1 base at J, with 12 bases in the middle. Germline V gene data show CDR1 as MNHEY and CDR2 as SVGAGI. CDR3 length equals 14 residues.